Below, 32 T cell receptor beta chains from the same sample are listed, as sequenced in a study of OX40 agonist ivuxolimab in advanced cancers. The table came from immunoSEQ multiplex PCR; TCRdb's copy has only in-frame clones and leaves some out. In the table there are 70,000 or so clones, roughly 89% of which are singletons. The sequences come from CD4+ or CD8+ T cells sorted from blood, collected in a trial of the OX40 agonist ivuxolimab. These receptors were obtained from an adult with an advanced solid tumor such as melanoma, head and neck, liver or kidney cancer.

The V call is TRBV28, the J call TRBJ1-2, with a possible D match to TRBD1 (6 bases). Germline loops: CDR1 MDHEN, CDR2 SYDVKM. The CDR3 contains 14 residues. Trimming left V 3 bases short and J 5 bases short, with 13 bases between. This CDR3 is CASSFFGGRYGYTF. The CDR3 DNA sequence: TGTGCCAGCAGTTTCTTCGGGGGCCGGTATGGCTACACCTTC.

This sequence joins TRBV27 and TRBJ1-2; 8 positions match TRBD1. CDR1 is MNHEY, CDR2 SMNVEV, per germline (reference sequence). CDR3 length: 13 residues. V shed 1 base, J shed 13 bases, and the junction held 8 bases outside the gene matches. CDR3 nucleotide sequence: TGTGCCAGCAGTTTATTACAGGGGGGCCCGATCACCTTC. Its translation is CASSLLQGGPITF.

This sequence joins TRBV27 and TRBJ2-3; unclear D gene. The CDR3 spans 14 residues. The V and J ends lost 2 bases and 4 bases respectively, with 10 bases between them. The germline gives CDR1 MNHEY, CDR2 SMNVEV (reference sequence). The DNA for the CDR3 is TGTGCCAGCAGTTTAGTAGGTCCGTCAGATACGCAGTATTTT. Residues: CASSLVGPSDTQYF.

The chain combines TRBV19 with TRBJ2-2, with D possibly matching TRBD2 (6 bases). V was pared by 5 bases and J by 3 bases, with 16 bases between. CDR1 is LNHDA and CDR2 is SQIVND in the germline V gene (reference sequence). The CDR3 has 16 amino acids. This CDR3 reads CASSPRRAVDTGELFF. CDR3 DNA: TGTGCCAGTAGTCCCCGGAGGGCCGTGGACACCGGGGAGCTGTTTTTT.

The chain uses TRBV7-2 and TRBJ1-1; TRBD1 might be the D (6 bases). V lost 2 bases and J lost 4, with 14 bases in between. This CDR3 region has 15 residues. Per the germline V gene, CDR1 is SGHTA and CDR2 is FQGNSA. The chain's CDR3 is CASSLNLGGLTEAFF. In DNA, the CDR3 is TGTGCCAGCAGCTTAAATTTAGGGGGTCTCACTGAAGCTTTCTTT.

The chain links TRBV11-3 to TRBJ2-3; TRBD1 agrees at 7 bases. The CDR3 totals 14 residues. After removal of 5 bases from V and 5 bases from J, the junction contained 7 bases not matched to a gene. Germline V lookup: CDR1 SGHNT, CDR2 YENEEA. The chain's CDR3 is CASSHRQGQDTQYF. The CDR3 coding sequence is TGTGCCAGCAGCCACAGACAGGGCCAAGATACGCAGTATTTT.

V and J are TRBV20-1 and TRBJ2-2; D is perhaps TRBD2 (5 bases). This CDR3 has 11 amino acids. Trimming shortened V by 5 bases and J by 6 bases, and 7 bases separated the two germline ends. The germline V gene encodes CDR1 DFQATT and CDR2 SNEGSKA (reference sequence). CDR3 bases: TGCAGTGCTGGGGAGTCCGGGGAGCTGTTTTTT. The encoded protein is CSAGESGELFF.

Turning to this clone: One end of the junction fails to match germline, which may point to a read error. The sample carries other DNA sequences with the same CDR3. This chain uses TRBV6-5 with TRBJ2-3; the D call may be TRBD1 or TRBD2 (5 bases each). Germline CDR1 is MNHEY and CDR2 is SVGAGI. This CDR3 has 14 residues. The CDR3: CASSYGAITDTQYF. The CDR3 bases are TGCGCCAGCAGTTACGGGGCCATCACAGATACGCAGTATTTT.

This sequence joins TRBV6-4 and TRBJ1-1; D gene unclear. Trimming removed 0 bases at V and 5 bases at J, with 7 bases between. The germline gives CDR1 MRHNA, CDR2 SNTAGT. This CDR3 is built from 13 residues. This chain's CDR3 is CASSDSWGTEAFF. CDR3 in DNA: TGTGCCAGCAGTGACTCTTGGGGAACTGAAGCTTTCTTT.

The chain is built from TRBV19 and TRBJ2-2; a possible D gene is TRBD1 (6 bases). Germline CDR1 is LNHDA and CDR2 is SQIVND (reference sequence). V lost 4 bases and J lost 1, with 16 bases in between. The CDR3 covers 17 residues. The CDR3 sequence: CASSKVRQAGNTGELFF. CDR3 sequence (DNA): TGTGCCAGTAGTAAAGTTCGACAGGCGGGGAACACCGGGGAGCTGTTTTTT.

Written as DNA, the CDR3 is TGCGCCAGCAGAAGTGACATCACCTACGAGCAGTACTTC. This sequence encodes CASRSDITYEQYF. V usage is TRBV5-1 and J usage is TRBJ2-7; D is uncertain. The CDR3 runs to 13 residues. Looked up from germline, CDR1 is SGHRS and CDR2 is YFSETQ. V lost 5 bases, J lost 2 bases, and 11 bases lay in between.

The V call is TRBV6-1, the J call TRBJ1-2; D possibly corresponds to TRBD1 (5 bases). The ends were cut back, 5 bases at V and 8 bases at J, with 12 bases in the middle. Germline V CDR1 and CDR2: MNHNS, SASEGT. CDR3 length equals 12 residues. This CDR3 reads CASSLRGGGYTF. The CDR3 nucleotides read TGTGCCAGCAGTTTGAGGGGTGGGGGCTACACCTTC.

A remark on this clone: One junction end does not reproduce the germline sequence, and a read error may be involved. The gene calls are TRBV7-7 and TRBJ2-3; TRBD2 matches at 14 bases. The CDR3 is 16 residues long. Per the germline V gene, CDR1 is SSHAT and CDR2 is FNYEAQ (reference sequence). The DNA of the CDR3 is TGTGCTAGCAGCCTAGGGACTAGCGGGAGCGCAGATACGCAGTATTTT. It is translated as CASSLGTSGSADTQYF.

The J gene is TRBJ2-1, the V gene TRBV27; perhaps TRBD2 as D (5 bases). Trimming cost V 10 bases and J 9 bases, with 13 bases left between them. Germline V gene data show CDR1 as MNHEY and CDR2 as SMNVEV (reference sequence). This CDR3 is 11 amino acids long. The chain's CDR3 is CAIQSGSEQFF. CDR3 coding DNA: TGTGCCATTCAGTCGGGGAGTGAGCAGTTCTTC.

The J gene is TRBJ2-5, the V gene TRBV6-1; 9 bases match TRBD2. Unmatched junction bases numbered 5, after V lost 4 bases and J lost 2 bases. The length of the CDR3 is 15 residues. Germline values: CDR1 MNHNS, CDR2 SASEGT. The CDR3 DNA sequence: TGTGCCAGCAGTGGTAGCGGGAGCAGTCAAGAGACCCAGTACTTC. Translation gives CASSGSGSSQETQYF.

Only a few counts were recorded for this clone. The chain recombines TRBV7-6 with TRBJ2-1; D remains unclear. The CDR3 totals 14 residues. V was clipped by 1 base and J by 6 bases, with 10 bases between them. CDR1 is SGHVS, CDR2 FNYEAQ, per germline. CDR3 coding DNA: TGTGCCAGCAGCTTAGGGGTCCTGAGCAATGAGCAGTTCTTC. Its translation is CASSLGVLSNEQFF.

This clone has just one count. The chain links TRBV18 to TRBJ2-3; D remains unclear. Germline assignment: CDR1 KGHSH and CDR2 LQKENI. This CDR3 comprises 13 residues. V lost 1 base and J 4 bases, leaving 6 bases between the germline ends. The CDR3 DNA reads TGTGCCAGCTCACCACTAGGGTCAGATACGCAGTATTTT. Translating gives CASSPLGSDTQYF.

The V and J genes are TRBV10-3 and TRBJ2-3; D is ambiguous. V lost 5 bases to trimming and J lost 0 bases, with 9 bases between them. Per germline, CDR1 ENHRY and CDR2 SYGVKD. The CDR3 covers 14 residues. Here the CDR3 reads CAISIQRSTDTQYF. The DNA for the CDR3 is TGTGCCATCAGTATACAGAGAAGCACAGATACGCAGTATTTT.

The chain employs TRBV5-5 and TRBJ1-2; D may be TRBD1 (5 bases). Germline CDR1 is SGHKS and CDR2 is YYEKEE (reference sequence). Between the trimmed V and J ends, which lost 7 bases and 2 bases, there was a span of 12 bases. CDR3 length: 13 residues. CDR3 sequence (DNA): TGTGCCAGCTACCGGGACCTCAACTATGGCTACACCTTC. Amino acid sequence: CASYRDLNYGYTF. Filled out from reference TRBV5-5 and TRBJ1-2, the complete variable domain reads DAGVTQSPTHLIKTRGQQVTLRCSPISGHKSVSWYQQVLGQGPQFIFQYYEKEERGRGNFPDRFSARQFPNYSSELNVNALLLGDSALYLCASYRDLNYGYTFGSGTRLTVV.

The chain employs TRBV5-1 and TRBJ2-1; no clear D gene. CDR3 length equals 14 residues. Germline V CDR1 and CDR2: SGHRS, YFSETQ. The germline V and J ends were trimmed by 0 bases and 5 bases, with 9 bases remaining between them. Here the CDR3 reads CASSLAGSDNEQFF. For the CDR3, the DNA is TGCGCCAGCAGCTTGGCCGGCAGCGACAATGAGCAGTTCTTC.

The chain combines TRBV7-8 with TRBJ1-1; the D is unclear. The CDR3 totals 12 residues. Germline V gene sequence: CDR1 SGHVS, CDR2 FQNEAQ. V was pared by 1 base and J by 5 bases, with 5 bases between. CDR3 sequence reads: CASSLGVTEAFF. The CDR3 coding sequence is TGTGCCAGCAGCTTAGGGGTGACTGAAGCTTTCTTT.

In DNA form, the CDR3 reads TGTGCCATCAGTGGACAGGGATACAATGAGCAGTTCTTC. This gives the protein CAISGQGYNEQFF. This sequence joins TRBV10-3 and TRBJ2-1, with 7 positions matching TRBD1. Germline CDR1 ENHRY, CDR2 SYGVKD. V trimming: 4 bases; J trimming: 4 bases; junction bases outside the gene matches: 1. This CDR3 region has 13 residues.

The rearrangement uses TRBV29-1 and TRBJ2-1; 12 nucleotides line up with TRBD2. Germline values: CDR1 SQVTM, CDR2 ANQGSEA. The CDR3 totals 15 residues. J was trimmed by 4 bases and V by 7 bases; bases with no gene match: 8. The CDR3 bases are TGCAGCGCCCAGACTAGCGGGAGAGCTTACAATGAGCAGTTCTTC. Protein product: CSAQTSGRAYNEQFF.

This chain links TRBV6-5 with TRBJ2-7; 12 positions agree with TRBD2. The germline V gene has CDR1 MNHEY and CDR2 SVGAGI. J lost 3 bases, V lost 8 bases, and 5 bases had no gene match. CDR3 size: 14 residues. This chain's CDR3 is CASQGLAGNYEQYF. The CDR3 DNA is TGTGCCAGCCAGGGACTAGCGGGTAACTACGAGCAGTACTTC.

V and J are TRBV6-5 and TRBJ2-7; tentative D call: TRBD1 (7 bases). V was clipped by 0 bases and J by 4 bases, with 13 bases between them. The germline gives CDR1 MNHEY, CDR2 SVGAGI. This CDR3 has 15 residues. For the CDR3, the DNA is TGTGCCAGCAGTTACTCCCCGACAGGGACTTACGAGCAGTACTTC. It specifies CASSYSPTGTYEQYF.

V is TRBV5-4 and J is TRBJ2-7, with 7 nucleotides matching TRBD2. J gave up 3 bases and V 3 bases, and 6 bases lay outside the gene matches. The germline gives CDR1 SGHNT, CDR2 YYREEE (reference sequence). This CDR3 comprises 14 residues. As DNA, the CDR3 is TGTGCCAGCAGCTCCGGGACTACCTACTACGAGCAGTACTTC. It codes for CASSSGTTYYEQYF. Full variable domain (outside the CDR3, taken from reference TRBV5-4 and TRBJ2-7): ETGVTQSPTHLIKTRGQQVTLRCSSQSGHNTVSWYQQALGQGPQFIFQYYREEENGRGNFPPRFSGLQFPNYSSELNVNALELDDSALYLCASSSGTTYYEQYFGPGTRLTVT.

This sequence joins TRBV10-3 and TRBJ2-4; 15 bases line up with TRBD2. Germline V gene sequence: CDR1 ENHRY, CDR2 SYGVKD. V was clipped by 3 bases and J by 0 bases; unmatched bases: 9. The CDR3 runs 20 residues. For the CDR3, the DNA is TGTGCCATCAGTGAACAATCGCCGGGACTAGCGGGGGGAGCCAAAAACATTCAGTACTTC. It translates to CAISEQSPGLAGGAKNIQYF.

The V gene is TRBV7-2, the J gene TRBJ2-3; no clear D. Trimming removed 3 bases at V and 0 bases at J, with 4 bases between. The germline CDR1 and CDR2 sequences are SGHTA and FQGNSA. The CDR3 loop spans 13 amino acids. The CDR3 DNA is TGTGCCAGCAGCTTCGGGAGCACAGATACGCAGTATTTT. Translated: CASSFGSTDTQYF.

The chain's CDR3 is CASSPRTSGRIYEQYF. In DNA form, the CDR3 reads TGTGCCAGCAGTCCGAGGACTAGCGGGAGAATCTACGAGCAGTACTTC. This chain links TRBV6-6 with TRBJ2-7; 13 nucleotides match TRBD2. The germline V gene encodes CDR1 MNHNY and CDR2 SVGAGI (reference sequence). The ends lost 5 bases at V and 3 bases at J; junction bases unmatched: 7. The CDR3 loop spans 16 amino acids.

This clone came up once. This chain uses TRBV19 with TRBJ2-5, with D possibly being TRBD2 (6 bases). Germline V lookup: CDR1 LNHDA, CDR2 SQIVND (reference sequence). The CDR3 runs 13 residues. Trimming took 3 bases from V and 5 from J, leaving 10 bases between them. The CDR3 region is CASSMVRGETQYF. The CDR3 nucleotides read TGTGCCAGTAGTATGGTACGGGGGGAGACCCAGTACTTC.

The chain uses TRBV28 and TRBJ2-7; no clear D gene. Germline lookup yields CDR1 MDHEN and CDR2 SYDVKM. V was shortened by 7 bases and J by 6 bases, with 19 bases between the two germline ends. CDR3 length: 14 amino acids. CDR3: CASTPETRRAEQYF. The DNA for the CDR3 is TGTGCCAGCACCCCAGAGACCCGTCGAGCCGAGCAGTACTTC.

On this clone itself: A read error may account for a junction end that differs from germline. This chain connects TRBV5-1 to TRBJ2-1; 9 bases match TRBD2. The CDR3 has 15 amino acids. Germline assignment: CDR1 SGHRS and CDR2 YFSETQ. Here the CDR3 DNA reads TGCGCCAGCAGCTTGGGCGGGAGGGCCGGGAATGGGCAGTTCTTC. It translates to CASSLGGRAGNGQFF.